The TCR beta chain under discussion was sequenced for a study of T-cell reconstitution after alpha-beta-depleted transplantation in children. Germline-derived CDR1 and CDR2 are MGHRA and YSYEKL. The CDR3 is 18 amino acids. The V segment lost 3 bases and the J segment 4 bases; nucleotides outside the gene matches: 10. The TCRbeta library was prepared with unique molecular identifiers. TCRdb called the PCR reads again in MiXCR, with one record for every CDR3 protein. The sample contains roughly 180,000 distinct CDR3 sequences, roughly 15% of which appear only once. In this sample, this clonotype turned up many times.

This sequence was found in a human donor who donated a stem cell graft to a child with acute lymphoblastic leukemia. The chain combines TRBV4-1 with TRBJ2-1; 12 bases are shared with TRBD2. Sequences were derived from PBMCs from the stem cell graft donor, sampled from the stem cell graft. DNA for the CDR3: TGCGCCAGCAGCCAGGAAAGACTACTAGCGGGAGGATACAATGAGCAGTTCTTC. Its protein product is CASSQERLLAGGYNEQFF.